This TCR beta chain comes out of a study of beta chain features in type 1 diabetes (dated by TCRdb to 2016 to 2018). Context from the whole study: Mean age, gender distribution, total cell number and subset yield did not differ between patients and healthy donors. The study compared the TCRB repertoires of sorted circulating CD4+ T cell subsets in recently diagnosed type 1 diabetes patients with those in matched healthy donors. Naive and central memory subsets were obtained from all 28 donors, but regulatory and stem cell-like memory subsets were isolated from only 8 patients and roughly 8 healthy donors. Across all samples, approximately 100 million sorted cells were examined, and cell number per subset correlated strongly with RNA yield. Study-wide conclusions, independent of this receptor: Only small numbers of individuals were included in the HLA sub-analyses, which left unresolved whether HLA type had any influence on TCRB rearrangement. Because cDNA rather than genomic DNA was sequenced, highly expressing activated cells could have been over-represented, although no difference in activation and CD3 levels was found between groups. In all four CD4+ subsets, TCRB CDR3 length was moderately but significantly shorter in type 1 diabetes patients. Shorter templates might be favored by PCR, yet because patient and control samples were amplified and corrected together, any such skew would affect both groups equally. Naive, central memory and regulatory TCRB repertoires appeared to be more similar among patients than among healthy donors. At VDJ recombination sites, type 1 diabetes patients had fewer insertions and more deleted nucleotides, which implies abnormalities in thymic rearrangement.

In the germline V gene (reference sequence), CDR1 corresponds to LNHNV and CDR2 to YYDKDF. Trimming costs V 0 bases and J 8 bases, and their ends lie 14 bases apart. Inclusive of the bounding cysteine and phenylalanine, the CDR3 is 15 residues long. The sequence is cut down to CDR3 DNA, 45 bases in frame from base 1. The entire amount of isolated RNA was reverse transcribed using the High Capacity cDNA Reverse Transcription Kit, so the sequenced TCRB transcripts were expressed ones. Naive, central memory and regulatory T cell samples underwent deep immunoSEQ sequencing, averaging approximately 3.3 million total reads per sample. Sorted cells were lysed in RLT buffer, and RNA was extracted using DNase-treated RNeasy Micro or Mini kits according to cell number. To prevent cross-contamination, each cell subset was processed individually, whereas patient and healthy donor samples were processed jointly. The immunoSEQ multiplex PCR was used to amplify TCRB sequences from cDNA, generating 87-bp fragments that spanned the CDR3 region. The amplicons were sequenced using the Illumina HiSeq platform. On the study's bioinformatics: PCR bias was corrected computationally using synthetic template baselines, and reads within Hamming distance 2 were collapsed, with unmergeable singletons discarded. Reads were aligned against IMGT so that V, D and J genes, CDR3 length and insertions or deletions at six rearrangement sites could be assigned. Within each subset, clonotype counts were normalized to the number of sorted cells before true diversity and Gini coefficients were calculated with the tcR R package. The overlap coefficient, calculated on TCRB nucleotide sequences, was used to quantify repertoire sharing. Out-of-frame TCRB sequences from naive cells were analyzed as a proxy for the pre-selection repertoire. The table was pulled from immuneACCESS by TCRdb, which kept in-frame rearrangements only. Such tables lose some clones; where checked, under half of the loss comes from unresolved V genes, and the rest has no known cause. That table is the source of V, J and clone size, and D and trimming were worked out from the DNA. The sample has 200,000 to 300,000 clones on record, approximately 14% of them singletons. About 0.026% of the sample rests with the top ten.

Each donor gave one peripheral blood draw, roughly 0.11 L on average, collected into heparinised tubes. Naive, central memory, regulatory and stem cell-like memory CD4+ T cells were sorted on a BD FACSAria II using a panel including CD45RO, CCR7, CD25, CD127, CD95 and CD27. Purity was above 98% for every sorted population. Right away, PBMCs were isolated by Lymphoprep density gradient centrifugation and were stained directly, with no culture step. So that batch effects would be minimized, each experiment stained and sorted samples in pairs, pairing one healthy donor with one patient. This clone has just a few counts. The antigen it binds to is not known. No much larger clonotype is one base removed from it; base qualities were not supplied.

Sequencing input: naive CD4+ T cells from blood. The label giving this sample's cell subset or site can be read as: true naive CD4+ T cells. The chain employs TRBV15 and TRBJ1-3, with TRBD1 as a weak D call on 6 bases. The sequence was collected from a woman aged 35 to 49 in good health. The sequenced DNA is TGTGCCACCAGCAGAGAGAGACAGGCCCGGGACACCATATATTTT. This sequence encodes CATSRERQARDTIYF.